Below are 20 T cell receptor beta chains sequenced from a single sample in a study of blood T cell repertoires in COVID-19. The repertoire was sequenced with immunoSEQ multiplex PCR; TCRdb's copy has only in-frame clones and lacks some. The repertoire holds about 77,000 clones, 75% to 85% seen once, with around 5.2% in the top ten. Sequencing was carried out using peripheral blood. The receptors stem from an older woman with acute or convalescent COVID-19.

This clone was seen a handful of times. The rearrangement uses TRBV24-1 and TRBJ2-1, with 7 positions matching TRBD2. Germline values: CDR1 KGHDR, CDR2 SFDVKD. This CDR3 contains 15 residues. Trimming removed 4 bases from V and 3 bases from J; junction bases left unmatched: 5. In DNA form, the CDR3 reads TGTGCCACCAGTGAGGGGCGGGGGTACTACAATGAGCAGTTCTTC. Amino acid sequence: CATSEGRGYYNEQFF.

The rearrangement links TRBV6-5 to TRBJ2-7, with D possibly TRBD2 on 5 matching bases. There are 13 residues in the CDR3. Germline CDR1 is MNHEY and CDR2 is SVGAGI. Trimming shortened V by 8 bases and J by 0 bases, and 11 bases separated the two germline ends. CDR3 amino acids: CASLPSHSYEQYF. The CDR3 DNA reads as TGTGCCAGCTTGCCTAGCCACTCCTACGAGCAGTACTTC.

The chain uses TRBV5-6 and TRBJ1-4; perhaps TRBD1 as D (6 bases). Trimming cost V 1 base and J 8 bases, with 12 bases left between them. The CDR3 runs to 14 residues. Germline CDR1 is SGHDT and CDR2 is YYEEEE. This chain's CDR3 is CASSLTGYDEKLFF. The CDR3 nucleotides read TGTGCCAGCAGCTTGACAGGGTACGACGAAAAACTGTTTTTT. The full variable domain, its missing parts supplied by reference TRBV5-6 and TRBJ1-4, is DAGVTQSPTHLIKTRGQQVTLRCSPKSGHDTVSWYQQALGQGPQFIFQYYEEEERQRGNFPDRFSGHQFPNYSSELNVNALLLGDSALYLCASSLTGYDEKLFFGSGTQLSVL.

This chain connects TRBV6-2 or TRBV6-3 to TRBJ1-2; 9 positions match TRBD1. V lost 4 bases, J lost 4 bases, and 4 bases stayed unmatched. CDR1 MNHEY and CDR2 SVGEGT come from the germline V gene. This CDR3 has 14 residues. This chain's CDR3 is CASSWGQGPYGYTF. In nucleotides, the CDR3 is TGTGCCAGCAGTTGGGGACAGGGCCCCTATGGCTACACCTTC.

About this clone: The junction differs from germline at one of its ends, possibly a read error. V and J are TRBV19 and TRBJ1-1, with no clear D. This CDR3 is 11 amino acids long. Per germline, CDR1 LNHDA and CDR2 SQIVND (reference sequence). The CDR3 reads CASSISLQVGF. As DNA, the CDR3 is TGTGCCAGTAGTATCTCTCTTCAGGTCGGCTTT.

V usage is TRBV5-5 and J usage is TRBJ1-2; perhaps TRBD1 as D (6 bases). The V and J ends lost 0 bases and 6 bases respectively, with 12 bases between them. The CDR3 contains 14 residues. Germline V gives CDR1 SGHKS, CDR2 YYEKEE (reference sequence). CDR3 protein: CASSLGQAAHGYTF. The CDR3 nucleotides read TGTGCCAGCAGCTTGGGACAGGCCGCTCATGGCTACACCTTC.

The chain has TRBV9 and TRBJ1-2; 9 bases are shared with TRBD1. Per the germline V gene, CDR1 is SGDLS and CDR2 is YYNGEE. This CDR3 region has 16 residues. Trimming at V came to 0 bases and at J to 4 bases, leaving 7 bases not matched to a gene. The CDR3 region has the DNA TGTGCCAGCAGCGTAGAACCCACAGGGGGCATCTATGGCTACACCTTC. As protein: CASSVEPTGGIYGYTF.

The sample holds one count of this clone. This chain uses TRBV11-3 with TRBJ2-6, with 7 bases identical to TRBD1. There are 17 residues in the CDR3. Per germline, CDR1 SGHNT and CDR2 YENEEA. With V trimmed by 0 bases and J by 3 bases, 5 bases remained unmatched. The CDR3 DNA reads TGTGCCAGCAGCTTAGAAAGGGGGCGCCTTGGGGCCAACGTCCTGACTTTC. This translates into CASSLERGRLGANVLTF.

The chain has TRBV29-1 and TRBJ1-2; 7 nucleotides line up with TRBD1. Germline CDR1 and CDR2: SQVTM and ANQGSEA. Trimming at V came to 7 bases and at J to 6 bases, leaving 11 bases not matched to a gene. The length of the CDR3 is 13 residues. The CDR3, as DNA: TGCAGCGCCGAAGGGACAGCCCGGGATGGCTACACCTTC. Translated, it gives CSAEGTARDGYTF.

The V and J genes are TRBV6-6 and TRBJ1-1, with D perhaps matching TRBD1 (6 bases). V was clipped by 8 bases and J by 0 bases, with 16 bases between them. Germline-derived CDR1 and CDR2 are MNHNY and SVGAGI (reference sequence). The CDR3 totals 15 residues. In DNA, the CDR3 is TGTGCCAGCCGAAAGGGGAGGGGGTTGAACACTGAAGCTTTCTTT. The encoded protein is CASRKGRGLNTEAFF.

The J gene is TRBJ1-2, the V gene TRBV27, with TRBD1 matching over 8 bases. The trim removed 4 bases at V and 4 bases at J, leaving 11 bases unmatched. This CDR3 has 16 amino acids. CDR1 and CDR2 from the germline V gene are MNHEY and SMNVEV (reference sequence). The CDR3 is CASSSHGQGLSYGYTF. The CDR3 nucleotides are TGTGCCAGCAGTTCCCACGGACAGGGCCTCTCCTATGGCTACACCTTC.

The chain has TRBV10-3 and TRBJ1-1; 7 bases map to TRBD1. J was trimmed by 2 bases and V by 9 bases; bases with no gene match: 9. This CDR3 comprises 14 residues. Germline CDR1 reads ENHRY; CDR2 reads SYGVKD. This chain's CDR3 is CAIRLGQPNTEAFF. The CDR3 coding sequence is TGTGCCATACGATTGGGACAGCCAAACACTGAAGCTTTCTTT.

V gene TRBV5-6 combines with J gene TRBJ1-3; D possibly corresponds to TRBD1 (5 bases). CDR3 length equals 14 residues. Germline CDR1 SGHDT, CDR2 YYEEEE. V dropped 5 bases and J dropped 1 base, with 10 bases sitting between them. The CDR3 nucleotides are TGTGCCAGCAGTTCGCCAGGGTCTGGAAACACCATATATTTT. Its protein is CASSSPGSGNTIYF.

The CDR3 here is CASSATSADTQYF. The DNA for the CDR3 is TGCGCCAGCAGTGCCACCTCGGCAGATACGCAGTATTTT. This rearrangement joins TRBV10-2 to TRBJ2-3, with no clear D. V lost 4 bases and J 4 bases, leaving 9 bases between the germline ends. Per germline, CDR1 WSHSY and CDR2 SAAADI. CDR3 length equals 13 residues.

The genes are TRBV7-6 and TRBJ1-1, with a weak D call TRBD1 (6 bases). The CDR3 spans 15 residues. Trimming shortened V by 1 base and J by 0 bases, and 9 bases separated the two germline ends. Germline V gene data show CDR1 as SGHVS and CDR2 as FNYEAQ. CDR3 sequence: CASSLETGMNTEAFF. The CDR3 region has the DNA TGTGCCAGCAGCTTAGAGACAGGTATGAACACTGAAGCTTTCTTT. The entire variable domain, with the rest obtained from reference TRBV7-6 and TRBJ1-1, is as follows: GAGVSQSPRYKVTKRGQDVALRCDPISGHVSLYWYRQALGQGPEFLTYFNYEAQQDKSGLPNDRFSAERPEGSISTLTIQRTEQRDSAMYRCASSLETGMNTEAFFGQGTRLTVV.

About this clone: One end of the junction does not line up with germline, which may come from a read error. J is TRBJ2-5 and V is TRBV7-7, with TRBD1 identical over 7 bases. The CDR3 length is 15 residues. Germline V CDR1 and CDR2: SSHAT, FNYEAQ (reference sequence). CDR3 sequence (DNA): TGTGCTAGCAGCTCTGGGACAGCAAGACAAGAGACCCAGTACTTC. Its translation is CASSSGTARQETQYF.

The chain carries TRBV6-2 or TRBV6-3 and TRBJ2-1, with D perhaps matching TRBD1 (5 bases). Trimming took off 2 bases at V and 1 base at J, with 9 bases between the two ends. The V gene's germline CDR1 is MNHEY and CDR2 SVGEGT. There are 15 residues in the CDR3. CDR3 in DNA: TGTGCCAGCAGTTACCGGACACAATCCTACAATGAGCAGTTCTTC. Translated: CASSYRTQSYNEQFF.

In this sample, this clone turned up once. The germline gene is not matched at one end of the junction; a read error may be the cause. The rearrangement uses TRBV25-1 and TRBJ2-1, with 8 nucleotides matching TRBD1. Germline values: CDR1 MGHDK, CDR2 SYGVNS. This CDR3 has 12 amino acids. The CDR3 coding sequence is TGTGCCAGCAGTGAATGGAGGACAGGGTTACTCTTC. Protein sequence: CASSEWRTGLLF.

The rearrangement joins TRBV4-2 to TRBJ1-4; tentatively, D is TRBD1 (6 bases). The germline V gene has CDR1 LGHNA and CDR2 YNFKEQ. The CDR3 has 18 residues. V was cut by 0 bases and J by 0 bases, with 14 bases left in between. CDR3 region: CASSQEFGGGATNEKLFF. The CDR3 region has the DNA TGTGCCAGCAGCCAAGAATTTGGGGGGGGCGCAACTAATGAAAAACTGTTTTTT.

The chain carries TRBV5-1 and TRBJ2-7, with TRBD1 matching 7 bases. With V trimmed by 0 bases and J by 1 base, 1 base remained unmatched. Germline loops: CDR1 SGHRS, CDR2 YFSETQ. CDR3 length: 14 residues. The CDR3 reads CASSLGQGSYEQYF. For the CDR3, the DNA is TGCGCCAGCAGCTTGGGACAGGGTTCCTACGAGCAGTACTTC.